The 32 T cell receptor beta chains in this list originate from one sample, sequenced in a study of T cells in Graves' hyperthyroidism and ophthalmopathy. TCR beta CDR3 sequences were amplified from RNA transcripts. During a first-round RT-PCR of the TCR CDR3, the HTBI primer set was used. From the multiplex PCR reads, TCRdb called clonotypes with MiXCR, one entry per CDR3 protein. This table holds about 270,000 distinct CDR3 sequences, less than 30% found once. Sequenced input: blood. The receptors originated from a man in his forties with Graves' hyperthyroidism that later progressed to Graves' ophthalmopathy.

This rearrangement joins TRBV6-5 to TRBJ2-5; 7 bases are a match to TRBD2. Germline V gives CDR1 MNHEY, CDR2 SVGAGI. The CDR3 sequence is 17 residues long. V gave up 1 base and J gave up 2 bases; unmatched junction bases: 10. The CDR3 DNA sequence: TGTGCCAGCAGTTACTTAGCGGGTTCCGGCCCTCAAGAGACCCAGTACTTC. It is translated as CASSYLAGSGPQETQYF.

There are many counts of this clonotype. The V call is TRBV6-2 or TRBV6-3, the J call TRBJ1-2; the D is unclear. The germline V gene has CDR1 MNHEY and CDR2 SVGEGT. There are 10 residues in the CDR3. V was trimmed by 8 bases and J by 5 bases, leaving 6 bases between them. CDR3 in DNA: TGTGCCAGCCGTCCTTATGGCTACACCTTC. Amino acids: CASRPYGYTF.

Comment on this clonotype: A junction end diverges from the germline sequence, so it may reflect a read error. The chain combines TRBV3-1 with TRBJ1-2; D call uncertain. The length of the CDR3 is 14 residues. Germline V lookup: CDR1 LGHDT, CDR2 YNNKEL (reference sequence). CDR3 sequence reads: CASSPSGGSQTPRF. The CDR3 DNA follows: TGTGCCAGCTCGCCGTCCGGTGGGTCTCAAACCCCGCGGTTC.

This clonotype was detected many times. The chain has TRBV5-1 and TRBJ2-5; perhaps TRBD2 as D (6 bases). V dropped 7 bases and J dropped 5 bases, with 18 bases sitting between them. Germline lookup yields CDR1 SGHRS and CDR2 YFSETQ. This CDR3 region has 14 residues. CDR3 protein: CASYGGSKTETQYF. The CDR3 nucleotides are TGCGCCAGCTACGGGGGATCCAAAACGGAGACCCAGTACTTC.

The V call is TRBV6-2 or TRBV6-3, the J call TRBJ2-7, with a possible D match to TRBD2 (6 bases). CDR1 is MNHEY, CDR2 SVGEGT, per germline. The CDR3 extends over 13 amino acids. V was trimmed by 6 bases and J by 4 bases, leaving 13 bases between them. CDR3 sequence: CASRWRASYEQYF. CDR3 bases: TGTGCCAGCAGATGGAGGGCCTCGTACGAGCAGTACTTC.

There are many counts of this clonotype. The V and J genes are TRBV24-1 and TRBJ1-1; D is perhaps TRBD1 (5 bases). Germline V lookup: CDR1 KGHDR, CDR2 SFDVKD. Trimming took 4 bases from V and 5 from J, leaving 10 bases between them. The CDR3 sequence is 13 residues long. CDR3 sequence: CATSEAGGTEAFF. CDR3 in DNA: TGTGCCACCAGTGAAGCCGGGGGGACTGAAGCTTTCTTT.

This clonotype was counted many times. The chain is built from TRBV11-2 and TRBJ2-5; TRBD2 matches at 9 bases. V was clipped by 4 bases and J by 4 bases; unmatched bases: 13. Germline lookup yields CDR1 SGHAT and CDR2 FQNNGV. CDR3 size: 17 residues. The CDR3 loop reads CASSWFRRGRVGETQYF. CDR3 nucleotide sequence: TGTGCCAGCAGCTGGTTCCGTCGCGGGAGGGTGGGAGAGACCCAGTACTTC.

V gene TRBV12-3 or TRBV12-4 combines with J gene TRBJ2-7, with 7 bases matching TRBD1. The CDR3 spans 16 residues. The ends lost 8 bases at V and 5 bases at J; junction bases unmatched: 18. The CDR3 reads CASEIRRDRFRDEQYF. The CDR3 DNA follows: TGTGCCAGCGAAATTCGCCGGGACAGATTTAGGGACGAGCAGTACTTC.

The V and J genes are TRBV7-9 and TRBJ1-5, with a tentative D call TRBD1 (5 bases). V lost 5 bases to trimming and J lost 10 bases, with 15 bases between them. The CDR3 extends over 13 amino acids. The germline V gene has CDR1 SEHNR and CDR2 FQNEAQ (reference sequence). CDR3 in DNA: TGTGCCAGCAGCCTCACGGACACCAGTCCCCAGCATTTT. It codes for CASSLTDTSPQHF.

This clonotype came up a few times. The chain employs TRBV12-3 or TRBV12-4 and TRBJ2-5, with 10 bases aligning to TRBD1. The CDR3 length is 14 residues. V lost 5 bases to trimming and J lost 5 bases; unmatched junction nucleotides: 5. CDR3 DNA: TGTGCCAGCAGTCGGGACAGGGGATCGGAGACCCAGTACTTC. Protein product: CASSRDRGSETQYF.

In this sample, this clonotype turned up many times. The DNA for the CDR3 is TGCGCCAGCAGCCACACGACGGGGGGAACTGAAGCTTTCTTT. This sequence encodes CASSHTTGGTEAFF. The chain links TRBV5-1 to TRBJ1-1; TRBD1 is a possible D gene (5 bases). V lost 4 bases to trimming and J lost 5 bases, with 15 bases between them. The CDR3 is 14 amino acids. Germline loops: CDR1 SGHRS, CDR2 YFSETQ.

This chain connects TRBV2 to TRBJ2-7; D possibly matches TRBD1 or TRBD2 (5 bases each). V lost 7 bases and J lost 2, with 12 bases in between. Germline assignment: CDR1 SNHLY and CDR2 FYNNEI. There are 13 residues in the CDR3. CDR3 region: CASMRDGTYEQYF. The CDR3 bases are TGTGCCAGCATGAGGGACGGCACCTACGAGCAGTACTTC.

This clonotype was counted ten times or more. The chain has TRBV27 and TRBJ1-5, with 9 bases matching TRBD1. The CDR3 loop spans 17 amino acids. V trimming: 0 bases; J trimming: 1 base; junction bases outside the gene matches: 4. The germline CDR1 and CDR2 sequences are MNHEY and SMNVEV (reference sequence). This CDR3 is CASSLSGTGFSNQPQHF. The CDR3 DNA follows: TGTGCCAGCAGTTTATCCGGGACAGGGTTCAGCAATCAGCCCCAGCATTTT.

This clonotype was observed many times. V usage is TRBV7-8 and J usage is TRBJ1-1; the D gene is possibly TRBD1 (6 bases). CDR1 is SGHVS and CDR2 is FQNEAQ in the germline V gene. The CDR3 totals 17 residues. The V and J ends lost 2 bases and 0 bases respectively, with 16 bases between them. The CDR3 sequence: CASSLPPGVKMNTEAFF. CDR3 sequence (DNA): TGTGCCAGCAGCTTACCCCCAGGGGTGAAAATGAACACTGAAGCTTTCTTT.

This rearrangement joins TRBV6-1 to TRBJ2-7, with D tentatively TRBD1 (6 bases). CDR1 and CDR2 from the germline V gene are MNHNS and SASEGT. This CDR3 contains 14 residues. Trimming left V 6 bases short and J 2 bases short, with 14 bases between. The CDR3 bases are TGTGCCAGCAGGAGACAGGAGCCAACCTACGAGCAGTACTTC. Translation: CASRRQEPTYEQYF.

There are many counts of this clonotype. The rearrangement uses TRBV6-1 and TRBJ1-2, with D possibly being TRBD1 (6 bases). Between the trimmed V and J ends, which lost 7 bases and 8 bases, there was a span of 20 bases. The CDR3 sequence is 14 residues long. Per germline, CDR1 MNHNS and CDR2 SASEGT. CDR3: CASNDRSSLRGYTF. CDR3 in DNA: TGTGCCAGCAATGACAGGTCCAGTTTAAGGGGCTACACCTTC.

In this sample, this clonotype turned up many times. The rearrangement links TRBV29-1 to TRBJ2-5, with D unclear. The V gene's germline CDR1 is SQVTM and CDR2 ANQGSEA. V lost 6 bases and J lost 2, with 7 bases in between. The CDR3 spans 11 residues. Here the CDR3 DNA reads TGCAGCGTGGTGGGGCAAGAGACCCAGTACTTC. Its protein is CSVVGQETQYF.

V and J are TRBV12-3 or TRBV12-4 and TRBJ2-7, with TRBD2 as a possible D gene (6 bases). There are 16 residues in the CDR3. V lost 2 bases to trimming and J lost 3 bases, with 17 bases between them. DNA of the CDR3: TGTGCCAGCAGTTTATATTGGAGGGAACTCAACTACGAGCAGTACTTC. Its protein is CASSLYWRELNYEQYF.

This clonotype was counted many times. V usage is TRBV20-1 and J usage is TRBJ1-2; TRBD1 matches 7 bases. The V gene end was trimmed by 6 bases and the J gene end by 4 bases; junction bases not matched to a gene: 5. CDR3 length: 12 amino acids. Germline CDR1 DFQATT, CDR2 SNEGSKA (reference sequence). The chain's CDR3 is CSAAYRGYGYTF. Written as DNA, the CDR3 is TGCAGTGCCGCCTACAGGGGCTATGGCTACACCTTC.

At least ten counts were recorded for this clonotype. The chain employs TRBV4-1 and TRBJ2-7, with D unclear. This CDR3 is built from 11 residues. In germline, CDR1 is MGHRA, CDR2 YSYEKL. V lost 3 bases and J 8 bases, leaving 8 bases between the germline ends. CDR3 protein: CASSQGLKQYF. CDR3 coding DNA: TGCGCCAGCAGCCAGGGCCTGAAGCAGTACTTC.

This clonotype was recorded many times. The chain links TRBV6-5 to TRBJ1-6, with D perhaps TRBD1 (6 bases). The CDR3 covers 14 residues. V was clipped by 6 bases and J by 13 bases, with 19 bases between them. Germline V gives CDR1 MNHEY, CDR2 SVGAGI. The CDR3 here is CASSLQGGWSPLHF. CDR3 nucleotide sequence: TGTGCCAGCAGCTTACAGGGCGGGTGGTCGCCCCTCCACTTT.

This clonotype was observed many times. The chain couples TRBV6-5 to TRBJ2-7; 8 positions agree with TRBD1. CDR3 length: 14 residues. The V and J ends lost 10 bases and 6 bases, in that order; junction bases with no gene match: 14. Germline CDR1 MNHEY, CDR2 SVGAGI. The CDR3, as DNA: TGTGCCACCTATCCCTTTACAGGGGGTTTCGAGCAGTACTTC. Amino acid sequence: CATYPFTGGFEQYF.

This clonotype has at least ten counts. V usage is TRBV12-3 or TRBV12-4 and J usage is TRBJ1-2; D possibly corresponds to TRBD1 (6 bases). The CDR3 runs to 13 residues. V was clipped by 6 bases and J by 3 bases, with 11 bases between them. The CDR3 region is CASRRDMDYGYTF. The CDR3 DNA sequence: TGTGCCAGCAGAAGGGACATGGACTATGGCTACACCTTC.

J is TRBJ2-7 and V is TRBV20-1; unclear D gene. The CDR3 extends over 17 amino acids. V was pared by 1 base and J by 5 bases, with 24 bases between. Germline loops: CDR1 DFQATT, CDR2 SNEGSKA (reference sequence). Here the CDR3 DNA reads TGCAGTGCTAGAGGGTTACCTACGAGTGGGAAACGCCACGAGCAGTACTTC. Translated: CSARGLPTSGKRHEQYF.

This clonotype was picked up many times. This chain connects TRBV7-2 to TRBJ2-4, with a weak D call TRBD2 (6 bases). The CDR3 totals 14 residues. Trimming shortened V by 5 bases and J by 2 bases, and 10 bases separated the two germline ends. From germline, CDR1 is SGHTA and CDR2 FQGNSA. CDR3 DNA sequence: TGTGCCAGCAGCCCGACTAGTTCCAAAAACATTCAGTACTTC. It codes for CASSPTSSKNIQYF. Full variable domain (rest looked up from reference TRBV7-2 and TRBJ2-4): GAGVSQSPSNKVTEKGKDVELRCDPISGHTALYWYRQSLGQGLEFLIYFQGNSAPDKSGLPSDRFSAERTGGSVSTLTIQRTQQEDSAVYLCASSPTSSKNIQYFGAGTRLSVL.

The chain recombines TRBV12-3 or TRBV12-4 with TRBJ2-7; D possibly corresponds to TRBD1 (6 bases). Trimming removed 5 bases at V and 6 bases at J, with 14 bases between. The CDR3 length is 13 residues. This CDR3 is CASSLTTGAEQYF. CDR3 sequence (DNA): TGTGCCAGCAGTCTTACGACAGGAGCCGAGCAGTACTTC.

This clonotype has a count of ten or more. The CDR3 coding sequence is TGTGCCAGCAGCCGGACACTAGGAGGGTACTATGGCTACACCTTC. Its translation is CASSRTLGGYYGYTF. The gene calls are TRBV6-2 or TRBV6-3 and TRBJ1-2; maybe TRBD1 (5 bases). V lost 6 bases and J 3 bases, leaving 17 bases between the germline ends. This CDR3 contains 15 residues. Germline values: CDR1 MNHEY, CDR2 SVGEGT.

The rearrangement joins TRBV12-3 or TRBV12-4 to TRBJ2-2; 11 bases are a match to TRBD2. This CDR3 is built from 16 residues. V shed 1 base and J 7 bases; nucleotides not matched to a gene: 5. For the CDR3, the DNA is TGTGCCAGCAGTTTAGTTGCGCTAGCGGGAGGCGGGGAGCTGTTTTTT. Translation gives CASSLVALAGGGELFF.

This rearrangement joins TRBV2 to TRBJ2-3; TRBD2 might be the D (5 bases). V lost 4 bases, J lost 6 bases, and 11 bases lay in between. The CDR3 extends over 13 amino acids. Germline V lookup: CDR1 SNHLY, CDR2 FYNNEI. CDR3 coding DNA: TGTGCCAGCAGTGGGAGGTGGTCGGATACGCAGTATTTT. This codes for CASSGRWSDTQYF.

This clonotype was recorded at least ten times. The chain recombines TRBV24-1 with TRBJ1-2; D remains ambiguous. CDR3 length equals 14 residues. In germline, CDR1 is KGHDR, CDR2 SFDVKD. V dropped 4 bases and J dropped 7 bases, with 15 bases sitting between them. The CDR3 spells CATSETDRSVGYTF. CDR3 nucleotide sequence: TGTGCCACCAGTGAGACTGACCGATCGGTTGGCTACACCTTC.

The chain carries TRBV29-1 and TRBJ1-1; no reliable D call. V lost 4 bases and J 2 bases, leaving 8 bases between the germline ends. Germline CDR1 SQVTM, CDR2 ANQGSEA. This CDR3 is 12 amino acids long. As DNA, the CDR3 is TGCAGCGTTGTCGCGTTTAACACTGAAGCTTTCTTT. This codes for CSVVAFNTEAFF.

CDR3 sequence reads: CASSLKAGQSNSPLHF. The CDR3 DNA reads as TGTGCCAGCAGTTTAAAGGCCGGGCAGAGTAATTCACCCCTCCACTTT. The chain links TRBV27 to TRBJ1-6; D gene ambiguous. The germline V gene has CDR1 MNHEY and CDR2 SMNVEV (reference sequence). The CDR3 extends over 16 amino acids. Trimming cost V 2 bases and J 6 bases, with 14 bases left between them.